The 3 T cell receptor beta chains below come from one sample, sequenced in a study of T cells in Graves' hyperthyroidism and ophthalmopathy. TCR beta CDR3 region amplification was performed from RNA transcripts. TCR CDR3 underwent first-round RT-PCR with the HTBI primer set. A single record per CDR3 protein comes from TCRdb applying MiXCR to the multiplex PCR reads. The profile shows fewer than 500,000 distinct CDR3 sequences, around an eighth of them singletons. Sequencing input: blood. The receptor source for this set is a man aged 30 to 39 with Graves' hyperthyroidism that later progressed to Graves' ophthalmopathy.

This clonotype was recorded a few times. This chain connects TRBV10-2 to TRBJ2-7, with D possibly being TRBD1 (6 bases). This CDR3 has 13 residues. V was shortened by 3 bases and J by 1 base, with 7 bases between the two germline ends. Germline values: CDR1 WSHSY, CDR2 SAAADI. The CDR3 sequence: CASSDQGSYEQYF. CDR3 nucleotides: TGCGCCAGCAGTGACCAGGGGTCCTACGAGCAGTACTTC.

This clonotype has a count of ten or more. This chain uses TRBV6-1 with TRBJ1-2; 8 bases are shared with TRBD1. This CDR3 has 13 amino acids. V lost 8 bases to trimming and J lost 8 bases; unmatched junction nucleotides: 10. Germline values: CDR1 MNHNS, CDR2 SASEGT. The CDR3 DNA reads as TGTGCCAGCTCGGCAGGGGGCCTTCGCGGCTACACCTTC. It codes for CASSAGGLRGYTF.

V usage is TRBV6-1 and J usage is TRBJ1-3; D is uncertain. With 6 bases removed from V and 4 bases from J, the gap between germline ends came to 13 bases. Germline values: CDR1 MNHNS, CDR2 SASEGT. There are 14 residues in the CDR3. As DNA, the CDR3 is TGTGCCAGCAGCCCACGTGGAAGAGGAAACACCATATATTTT. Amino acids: CASSPRGRGNTIYF.